A selection of T cell receptor beta chains follows, all from one sample in a study of blood T cell repertoires in COVID-19. The method was immunoSEQ multiplex PCR; TCRdb's version includes in-frame clones alone and lacks a portion of them. The sample records about 180,000 clones, 80% to 90% being singletons. The sequenced material came from peripheral blood. These receptors all stem from a woman aged 45-60 years with acute or convalescent COVID-19. The CDR3 runs from the conserved cysteine through the conserved F or W. The D gene is left open where the match is weak. A clone size is listed for some rows: how often the clone was seen (once, few, many), or a class if it is expanded.

J gene	D gene	clone size	V gene	CDR3 DNA	CDR3 protein
TRBJ2-5	TRBD1	-	TRBV2	TGTGCCAGCAGGACAGGGGGAGAGACCCAGTACTTC	CASRTGGETQYF
TRBJ1-2	-	-	TRBV6-5	TGTGCCAGCAGGGATTCCGGGGTTGGTAACTATGGCTACACCTTC	CASRDSGVGNYGYTF
TRBJ1-6	TRBD1	few	TRBV7-9	TGTGCCAGCAGCTTTGGGACAGGGATAGGGTCACCCCTCCACTTT	CASSFGTGIGSPLHF
TRBJ2-2	-	-	TRBV6-4	TGTGCCAGCAGAGCACAGGAGAACACCGGGGAGCTGTTTTTT	CASRAQENTGELFF
TRBJ2-7	TRBD2	-	TRBV3-1/TRBV3-2	TGTGCCAGCAGCCAAGTAACGGGGGGGTATAGCGAGCAGTACTTC	CASSQVTGGYSEQYF
TRBJ2-3	TRBD1	-	TRBV6-4	TGTGCCAGCGGGTCCGGGACAGGGGTCACAGATACGCAGTATTTT	CASGSGTGVTDTQYF
TRBJ1-1	TRBD1	-	TRBV6-6	TGTGCCAGCAGTTACAGGGGGCGTAAGCCCGCTGAAGCTTTCTTT	CASSYRGRKPAEAFF
TRBJ2-3	-	few	TRBV28	TGTGCCAGCAGCTCCCCCGCGTCCACAGATACGCAGTATTTT	CASSSPASTDTQYF
TRBJ1-1	-	-	TRBV29-1	TGCAGCGTTACTCCGGGACAGAACACTGAAGCTTTCTTT	CSVTPGQNTEAFF
TRBJ2-5	TRBD2	-	TRBV6-2/TRBV6-3	TGTGCCAGCAGTTACGAGGCGGGAGGGATCCAAGAGACCCAGTACTTC	CASSYEAGGIQETQYF
TRBJ1-2	TRBD1	-	TRBV19	TGTGCCAGTAGCACACAGGGGCGGGACTATGGCTACACCTTC	CASSTQGRDYGYTF
TRBJ1-2	-	-	TRBV7-8	TGTGCCAGCAGCTTAGGGGAGGGTGGCTATGGCTACACCTTC	CASSLGEGGYGYTF
TRBJ1-5	TRBD1	-	TRBV5-1	TGCGCCAGCAGCGTTGACAGGGGAGGTCAGCCCCAGCATTTT	CASSVDRGGQPQHF
TRBJ1-1	-	-	TRBV12-2	TGTGCAAGTCGGAACATGAACACTGAAGCTTTCTTT	CASRNMNTEAFF
TRBJ1-2	TRBD1	-	TRBV30	TGTGCCTGGAGTAACGCAGGGGGCACAGGCTACACCTTC	CAWSNAGGTGYTF
TRBJ1-2	TRBD1	few	TRBV9	TGTGCCAGCACCCGACAGGGGAATGGCTACACCTTC	CASTRQGNGYTF
TRBJ2-1	-	-	TRBV11-3	TGTGCCAGCAGCACTAACTCCTACAATGAGCAGTTCTTC	CASSTNSYNEQFF
TRBJ1-1	-	-	TRBV4-1	TGCGCCAGCAGCCAAGAAGTAACAGGGCGAACTGAAGCTTTCTTT	CASSQEVTGRTEAFF
TRBJ2-2	-	-	TRBV4-1	TGCGCCAGCAGCAAATCTACGACGAACACCGGGGAGCTGTTTTTT	CASSKSTTNTGELFF
TRBJ1-2	TRBD1	-	TRBV9	TGTGCCAGCAGCGTAACGGGACAGAGCTATGGCTACACCTTC	CASSVTGQSYGYTF
TRBJ2-3	-	-	TRBV5-1	TGCGCCAGCAGCGGAGGTGGATCGGGGGTGAGCACAGATACGCAGTATTTT	CASSGGGSGVSTDTQYF
TRBJ2-2	TRBD1	-	TRBV18	TGTGCCAGCTCACCACCCGCCGGGACAGAGAACACCGGGGAGCTGTTTTTT	CASSPPAGTENTGELFF
TRBJ1-3	TRBD1	-	TRBV19	TGTGCCAGTAGTCCCGGGACAGGCGGAAACACCATATATTTT	CASSPGTGGNTIYF
TRBJ1-3	TRBD1	-	TRBV6-6	TGTGCCAGCAGTCGAACCGGGACAGGGGCAGGAAACACCATATATTTT	CASSRTGTGAGNTIYF
TRBJ1-1	TRBD1	-	TRBV5-1	TGCGCCAGCAGCTTGGATTGGGACAGGGGGCGTTCTGAAGCTTTCTTT	CASSLDWDRGRSEAFF
TRBJ1-5	TRBD1	-	TRBV2	TGTGCCAGCAGCCTCCCGGGGACAGGGACAGGTCAGCCCCAGCATTTT	CASSLPGTGTGQPQHF
TRBJ1-1	-	few	TRBV5-1	TGCGCCAGCAGCCCCACACAGGGCACCCACACTGAAGCTTTCTTT	CASSPTQGTHTEAFF
TRBJ2-3	-	-	TRBV11-2	TGTGCCAGCAGCTCCGAGACAGATACGCAGTATTTT	CASSSETDTQYF
TRBJ1-1	TRBD1	-	TRBV10-2	TGCGCCAGCAGTGACAGGGGGGCGCTCTATAACACTGAAGCTTTCTTT	CASSDRGALYNTEAFF
TRBJ2-1	TRBD1	-	TRBV6-2/TRBV6-3	TGTGCCAGCAGTAAGACAGGGATTAATGAGCAGTTCTTC	CASSKTGINEQFF
TRBJ2-2	-	-	TRBV18	TGTGCCAGCTCACCACCGCGACAGTCGAACACCGGGGAGCTGTTTTTT	CASSPPRQSNTGELFF
TRBJ2-7	TRBD2	-	TRBV29-1	TGCAGCGTTGAGAGGTTCAGCGGGAGTAACTACGAGCAGTACTTC	CSVERFSGSNYEQYF
TRBJ1-2	-	few	TRBV6-5	TGTGCCAGCAGTTACTCGGCATTAGCCGGGGGTGGCTACACCTTC	CASSYSALAGGGYTF
TRBJ2-1	TRBD2	few	TRBV3-1/TRBV3-2	TGTGCCAGCAGCTTCGGGGGGGCCGACTACAATGAGCAGTTCTTC	CASSFGGADYNEQFF
TRBJ2-7	TRBD2	-	TRBV6-5	TGTGCCAGCAGTTCACCTAGCGGGGGGGACTACGAGCAGTACTTC	CASSSPSGGDYEQYF
TRBJ2-7	-	-	TRBV9	TGTGCCAGCAGCGTAGGTAGCGGACCCTACGAGCAGTACTTC	CASSVGSGPYEQYF
TRBJ1-5	-	-	TRBV6-6	TGTGCCAACTCACGGGGAGTGCAGCCCCAGCATTTT	CANSRGVQPQHF
TRBJ1-4	TRBD1	-	TRBV19	TGTGCCAGTAGGAGCGGACAGGCTTACAATGAAAAACTGTTTTTT	CASRSGQAYNEKLFF
TRBJ2-7	-	-	TRBV3-1/TRBV3-2	TGTGCCAGCAGCCCTAGCGGACAGCTAAGGGAGCAGTACTTC	CASSPSGQLREQYF
TRBJ1-3	-	-	TRBV29-1	TGCAGCGTTAGGAGCTCTGGAAACACCATATATTTT	CSVRSSGNTIYF
TRBJ1-5	-	-	TRBV23-1	TGCGCCAGCGGTACAGGGAGAGGGAATCAGCCCCAGCATTTT	CASGTGRGNQPQHF
TRBJ1-2	-	-	TRBV30	TGTGCCTGGAGCAGCGTGTCGGTTTACTATGGCTACACCTTC	CAWSSVSVYYGYTF
TRBJ2-7	-	once	TRBV29-1	TGCAGCGTTGGGACAGCCTACGAGCAGTACTTC	CSVGTAYEQYF
TRBJ2-7	TRBD2	-	TRBV3-1/TRBV3-2	TGTGCCAGCAGCCAAGCCAAGCGGGGGTACTCCTACGAGCAGTACTTC	CASSQAKRGYSYEQYF
TRBJ2-1	-	-	TRBV27	TGTGCCAGCAGTTTATTCAGATACAATGAGCAGTTCTTC	CASSLFRYNEQFF
TRBJ1-1	-	once	TRBV19	TGTGCCAGTAGTATGAACAGGTTAGAGAACACTGAAGCTTTCTTT	CASSMNRLENTEAFF
TRBJ1-1	TRBD1	-	TRBV18	TGTGCCAGCTCACCTGTTGCGGGACAGGGTAGCACTGAAGCTTTCTTT	CASSPVAGQGSTEAFF
TRBJ1-2	-	-	TRBV7-6	TGTGCCAGCAGCTTCGGAGTTGGATATGGCTACACCTTC	CASSFGVGYGYTF
TRBJ2-7	TRBD2	-	TRBV11-2	TGTGCCAGCAGGCTAGCGGGGGGGTATAACTACGAGCAGTACTTC	CASRLAGGYNYEQYF
TRBJ2-7	-	few	TRBV7-9	TGTGCCAGCACCCACCGAAGCATCTACGAGCAGTACTTC	CASTHRSIYEQYF
TRBJ2-5	TRBD2	-	TRBV7-2	TGTGCCAGCAGCTTAAGTGGGCGGGGGGGCCGAGGAGAGACCCAGTACTTC	CASSLSGRGGRGETQYF
TRBJ2-1	TRBD1	-	TRBV6-2/TRBV6-3	TGTGCCAGCAGTTACCCCGGGACAGGATCTACTGAGCAGTTCTTC	CASSYPGTGSTEQFF
TRBJ1-2	-	-	TRBV7-2	TGTGCCAGCCAGGCCTCTCCAAGGGGCTACACCTTC	CASQASPRGYTF
TRBJ2-5	-	-	TRBV7-6	TGTGCCAGCAGCTTAGTCGTGGTAGCAGAGACCCAGTACTTC	CASSLVVVAETQYF
TRBJ1-2	TRBD1	-	TRBV15	TGTGCCACCACCCTAGACAGGGGCTATGGCTACACCTTC	CATTLDRGYGYTF
TRBJ2-3	TRBD2	-	TRBV4-2	TGTGCCAGCCGCACGGGGCTAGCGGGGTTCACAGATACGCAGTATTTT	CASRTGLAGFTDTQYF
TRBJ1-1	-	-	TRBV6-5	TGTGCCAGCAGTTACTCTGCCAGGGTCACTGAAGCTTTCTTT	CASSYSARVTEAFF